This TCR beta chain was sequenced during a study of cytomegalovirus exposure and HLA in healthy donors. General observations from the study: From TCR beta sequences, most subjects' HLA-A and HLA-B alleles were reportedly predicted accurately.

The sample holds a few counts of this clone. Its antigen is unidentified. Vbeta (60) and Jbeta (13) primers were used in the PCR. Clones were read by immunoSEQ multiplex PCR, and TCRdb kept only the in-frame ones, dropping some. The data contain around 89,000 clones, roughly 80% of them singletons. The receptor was derived from a girl aged 2 to 9 in good health and CMV-seropositive. Specimen: PBMCs.

This CDR3 reads CASSQWQLNTEAFF. The CDR3 DNA reads as TGCGCCAGCAGCCAATGGCAGTTGAACACTGAAGCTTTCTTT. The genes are TRBV4-1 and TRBJ1-1; no clear D gene. Trimming stripped 2 bases from V and 0 bases from J, with 7 bases between. From germline, CDR1 is MGHRA and CDR2 YSYEKL. This CDR3 contains 14 residues.